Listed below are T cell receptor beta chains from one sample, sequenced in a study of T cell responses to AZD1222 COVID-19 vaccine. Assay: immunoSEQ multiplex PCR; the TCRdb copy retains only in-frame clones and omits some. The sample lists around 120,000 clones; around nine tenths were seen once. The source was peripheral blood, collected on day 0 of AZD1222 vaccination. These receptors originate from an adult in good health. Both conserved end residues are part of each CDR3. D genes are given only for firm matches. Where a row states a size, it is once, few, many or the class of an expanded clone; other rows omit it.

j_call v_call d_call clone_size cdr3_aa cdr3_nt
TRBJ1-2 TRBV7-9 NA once CASSLVAGRGVYTF TGTGCCAGCAGCTTAGTAGCCGGACGGGGCGTCTACACCTTC
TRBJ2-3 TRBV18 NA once CASSPSTDTQYF TGTGCCAGCTCACCCAGCACAGATACGCAGTATTTT
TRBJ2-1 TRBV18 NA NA CASSPGARSYNEQFF TGTGCCAGCTCACCAGGTGCCCGCTCCTACAATGAGCAGTTCTTC
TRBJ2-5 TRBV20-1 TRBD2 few CSASPSSGRGQETQYF TGCAGTGCTAGTCCATCTAGCGGGAGAGGCCAAGAGACCCAGTACTTC
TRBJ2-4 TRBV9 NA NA CASSVEPALAKNIQYF TGTGCCAGCAGCGTAGAGCCAGCCTTAGCCAAAAACATTCAGTACTTC
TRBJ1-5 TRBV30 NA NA CAWSPGRSNQPQHF TGTGCCTGGAGTCCCGGACGGAGCAATCAGCCCCAGCATTTT
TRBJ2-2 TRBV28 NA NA CASSLNKGQSTGELFF TGTGCCAGCAGTTTAAACAAGGGGCAAAGCACCGGGGAGCTGTTTTTT
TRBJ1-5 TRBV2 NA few CASSDTSIMGPSNQPQHF TGTGCCAGCAGTGATACGTCTATTATGGGGCCCTCCAATCAGCCCCAGCATTTT
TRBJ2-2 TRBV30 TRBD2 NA CAWRSSGRALGTGELFF TGTGCCTGGAGGAGTAGCGGGAGGGCCCTCGGCACCGGGGAGCTGTTTTTT
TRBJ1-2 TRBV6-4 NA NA CASRPGGAGGYTF TGTGCCAGCAGACCAGGTGGCGCAGGTGGCTACACCTTC
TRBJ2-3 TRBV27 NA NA CASSWAQSTDTQYF TGTGCCAGCAGTTGGGCCCAGAGCACAGATACGCAGTATTTT
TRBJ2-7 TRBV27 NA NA CASSLAQGYEQYF TGTGCCAGCAGTTTAGCACAGGGTTACGAGCAGTACTTC
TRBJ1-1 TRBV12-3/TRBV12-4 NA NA CASSLGPGAEAFF TGTGCCAGCAGTTTAGGGCCAGGAGCTGAAGCTTTCTTT
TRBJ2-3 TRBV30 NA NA CAWSPTIGTQYF TGTGCCTGGAGTCCCACCATTGGTACGCAGTATTTT
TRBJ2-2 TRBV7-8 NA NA CASSSLHPGSSLSNTGELFF TGTGCCAGCAGCTCCCTGCACCCCGGGAGTTCCCTTTCGAACACCGGGGAGCTGTTTTTT
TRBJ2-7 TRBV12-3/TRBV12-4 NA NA CASSGSGSYEQYF TGTGCCAGCAGTGGTTCAGGTTCCTACGAGCAGTACTTC
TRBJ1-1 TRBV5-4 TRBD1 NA CASSPGQGGNTEAFF TGTGCCAGCAGCCCGGGACAGGGCGGGAACACTGAAGCTTTCTTT
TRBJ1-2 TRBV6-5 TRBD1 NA CASSLDRRANYGYTF TGTGCCAGCAGTTTGGACAGGAGAGCTAACTATGGCTACACCTTC
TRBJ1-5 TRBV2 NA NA CASSRDGGYYSNQPQHF TGTGCCAGCTCCCGGGACGGCGGTTATTATAGCAATCAGCCCCAGCATTTT
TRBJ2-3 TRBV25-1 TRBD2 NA CASSEGLAPRDTQYF TGTGCCAGCAGTGAAGGACTAGCTCCCCGGGATACGCAGTATTTT
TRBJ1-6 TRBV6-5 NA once CATTQGTYNSPLHF TGTGCCACTACCCAGGGTACCTATAATTCACCCCTCCACTTT
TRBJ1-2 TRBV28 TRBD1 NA CASINPGQVYGYTF TGTGCCAGCATCAACCCGGGACAGGTCTATGGCTACACCTTC
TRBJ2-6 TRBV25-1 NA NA CASSETPLGAGANVLTF TGTGCCAGCAGTGAAACCCCCCTCGGGGCTGGGGCCAACGTCCTGACTTTC
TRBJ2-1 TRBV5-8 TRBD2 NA CASSLDGRTSYNEQFF TGTGCCAGCAGCTTAGACGGGAGGACTTCCTACAATGAGCAGTTCTTC
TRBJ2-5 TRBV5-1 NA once CASSWDSALPKETQYF TGCGCCAGCAGTTGGGACTCCGCCTTGCCGAAAGAGACCCAGTACTTC
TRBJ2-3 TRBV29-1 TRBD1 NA CSVGTGAGTDTQYF TGCAGCGTTGGGACAGGGGCGGGAACAGATACGCAGTATTTT
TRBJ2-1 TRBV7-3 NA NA CASSSAPRGYNEQFF TGTGCCAGCAGCTCCGCTCCGAGAGGGTACAATGAGCAGTTCTTC
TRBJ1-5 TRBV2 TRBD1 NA CASRGWGTGRPEGNQPQHF TGTGCCAGCAGGGGGTGGGGGACAGGGCGACCCGAGGGCAATCAGCCCCAGCATTTT
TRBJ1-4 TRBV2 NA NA CASSGFTGLREKLFF TGTGCCAGCAGTGGGTTCACGGGTTTACGGGAAAAACTGTTTTTT
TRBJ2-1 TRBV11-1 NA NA CASSLRTRGDEQFF TGTGCCAGCAGCTTGCGGACTAGGGGGGATGAGCAGTTCTTC
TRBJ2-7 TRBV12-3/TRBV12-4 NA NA CASSLEQRYEQYF TGTGCCAGCAGTTTAGAGCAGCGCTACGAGCAGTACTTC
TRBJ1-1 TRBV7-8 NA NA CASSLGASWGINTEAFF TGTGCCAGCAGCTTAGGGGCTTCGTGGGGGATCAACACTGAAGCTTTCTTT
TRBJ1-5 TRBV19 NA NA CASSTFGVGNQPQHF TGTGCCAGTAGTACTTTCGGGGTGGGCAATCAGCCCCAGCATTTT
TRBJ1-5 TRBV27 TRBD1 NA CASSPTGSYSNQPQHF TGTGCCAGCAGTCCGACAGGGAGCTATAGCAATCAGCCCCAGCATTTT
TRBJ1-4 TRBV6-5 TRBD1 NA CASTLWGQGVEKLFF TGTGCCAGCACTCTATGGGGACAGGGAGTTGAAAAACTGTTTTTT
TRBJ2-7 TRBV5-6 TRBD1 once CASSIRTGALSYEQYF TGTGCCAGCAGCATCCGAACAGGGGCCCTCTCCTACGAGCAGTACTTC
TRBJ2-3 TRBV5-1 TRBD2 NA CASSSTGTSGRGADTQYF TGCGCCAGCAGCTCGACCGGGACTAGCGGGAGGGGCGCAGATACGCAGTATTTT
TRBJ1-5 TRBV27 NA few CASTSSARNQPQHF TGTGCCAGCACCTCCTCCGCCCGTAATCAGCCCCAGCATTTT
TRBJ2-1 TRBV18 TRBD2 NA CASSPVSLAGGSYNEQFF TGTGCCAGCTCACCAGTTTCACTAGCGGGAGGGTCCTACAATGAGCAGTTCTTC
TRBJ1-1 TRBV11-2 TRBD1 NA CASSSIDRGPTGTEAFF TGTGCCAGCAGCTCCATAGACAGGGGACCTACGGGGACTGAAGCTTTCTTT
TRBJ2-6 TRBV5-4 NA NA CASKQDVSGANVLTF TGTGCCAGCAAGCAGGACGTGTCTGGGGCCAACGTCCTGACTTTC
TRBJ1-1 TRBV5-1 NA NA CASSLGGPRLLNTEAFF TGCGCCAGCAGCTTGGGAGGGCCCCGGCTTCTGAACACTGAAGCTTTCTTT
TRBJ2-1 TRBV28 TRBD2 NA CASSPGLAAAVYSYNEQFF TGTGCCAGCAGTCCCGGGCTAGCGGCCGCCGTCTACTCCTACAATGAGCAGTTCTTC
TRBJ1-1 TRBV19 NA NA CASTSWGKGTEAFF TGTGCCAGTACCTCATGGGGAAAGGGCACTGAAGCTTTCTTT
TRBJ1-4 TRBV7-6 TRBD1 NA CASSLGQGGDEKLFF TGTGCCAGCAGCTTAGGGCAGGGGGGTGATGAAAAACTGTTTTTT
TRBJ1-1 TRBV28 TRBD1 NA CASSQGAGFPAEAFF TGTGCCAGCAGTCAGGGGGCAGGGTTTCCAGCTGAAGCTTTCTTT
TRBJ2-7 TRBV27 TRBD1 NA CASSPWDRISYEQYF TGTGCCAGCAGTCCCTGGGACAGGATTTCCTACGAGCAGTACTTC
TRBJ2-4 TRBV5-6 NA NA CASRGSFLAKNIQYF TGTGCCAGCAGGGGGTCCTTCCTAGCCAAAAACATTCAGTACTTC
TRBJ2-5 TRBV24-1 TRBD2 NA CATSDRAGRIETQYF TGTGCCACCAGTGATCGCGCCGGGAGGATAGAGACCCAGTACTTC
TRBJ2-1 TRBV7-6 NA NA CASSLAQASKQFF TGTGCCAGCAGCTTAGCGCAAGCCTCGAAGCAGTTCTTC
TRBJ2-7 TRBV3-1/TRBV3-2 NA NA CASSLGGYEQYF TGTGCCAGCAGCCTGGGAGGATACGAGCAGTACTTC
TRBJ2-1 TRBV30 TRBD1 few CAWSDSDRGSYNEQFF TGTGCCTGGAGTGACTCGGACAGGGGCTCCTACAATGAGCAGTTCTTC